The sequence of this TCR beta chain was determined in a study of regulatory T cells in long-lasting Graves disease. Study-wide findings and caveats: When disease was persistent, TRBV28, TRBJ1-2 and TRBJ2-5 were the favored segments. Patients with persistent Graves' had lower TCR diversity than newly diagnosed patients.

From germline, CDR1 is MNHNS and CDR2 SASEGT. This CDR3 spans 14 amino acids. Comments on this clonotype: Its antigen remains unidentified.

Construction of the TCR beta libraries employed iRepertoire HTBI primers in conjunction with Arm-PCR of CDR3 regions. TCRdb itself ran the multiplex PCR reads through MiXCR, one entry per CDR3 protein. The sample shows around 500,000 distinct CDR3 sequences, approximately 15% of them seen only once. Time point noted: newly diagnosed GD, antithyroid drugs for less than 3 months. From RNA extracted from PBMCs, the TCR library was made. This sample also belongs to another study, concerning T cells in Graves' hyperthyroidism and ophthalmopathy. That source notes: Ophthalmopathy prediction by the model preceded onset by a median about 6 months.

The genes are TRBV6-1 and TRBJ2-1; D possibly uses TRBD1 or TRBD2 (5 bases each). The DNA end favors TRBJ2-5, so the J call may be wrong. This sample comprised peripheral blood mononuclear cells (PBMCs), obtained at new diagnosis, from a patient treated with antithyroid drugs. This sequence was found in a man aged 30-40 years with Graves disease. CDR3 in DNA: TGTGCCAGCAGTATGAGGGGTCCGTTGGAGACCCAGTACTTC. Protein sequence: CASSMRGPLETQYF.